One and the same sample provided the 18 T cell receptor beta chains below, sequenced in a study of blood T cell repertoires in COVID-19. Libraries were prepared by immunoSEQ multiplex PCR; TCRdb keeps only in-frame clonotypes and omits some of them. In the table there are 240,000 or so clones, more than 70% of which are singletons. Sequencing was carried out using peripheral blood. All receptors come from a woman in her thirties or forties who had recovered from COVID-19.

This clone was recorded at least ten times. CDR3 protein: CASSQPNTEAFF. The CDR3 DNA follows: TGTGCCAGCAGCCAGCCGAACACTGAAGCTTTCTTT. The V gene is TRBV6-2 or TRBV6-3, the J gene TRBJ1-1; D is undetermined. Germline assignment: CDR1 MNHEY and CDR2 SVGEGT. This CDR3 has 12 amino acids. The V and J ends lost 6 bases and 1 base respectively, with 6 bases between them.

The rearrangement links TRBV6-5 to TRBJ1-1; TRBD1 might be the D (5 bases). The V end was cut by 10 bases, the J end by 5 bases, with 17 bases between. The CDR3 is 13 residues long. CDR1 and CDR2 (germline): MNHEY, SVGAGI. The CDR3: CATSGGGGTEAFF. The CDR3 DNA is TGTGCCACCAGCGGCGGGGGGGGGACTGAAGCTTTCTTT.

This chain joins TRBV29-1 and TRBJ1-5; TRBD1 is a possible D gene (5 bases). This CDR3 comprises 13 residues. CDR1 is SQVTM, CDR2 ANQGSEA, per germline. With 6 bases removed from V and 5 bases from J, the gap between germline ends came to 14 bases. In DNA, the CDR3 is TGCAGCGTAAGGGTGCAGGGCGATCAGCCCCAGCATTTT. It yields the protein CSVRVQGDQPQHF.

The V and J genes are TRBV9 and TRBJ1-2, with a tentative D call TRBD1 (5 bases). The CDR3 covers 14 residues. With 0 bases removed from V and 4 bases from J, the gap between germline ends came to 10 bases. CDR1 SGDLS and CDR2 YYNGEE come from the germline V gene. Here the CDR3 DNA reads TGTGCCAGCAGCGTAGCGGGGGGTCTCTATGGCTACACCTTC. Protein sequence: CASSVAGGLYGYTF.

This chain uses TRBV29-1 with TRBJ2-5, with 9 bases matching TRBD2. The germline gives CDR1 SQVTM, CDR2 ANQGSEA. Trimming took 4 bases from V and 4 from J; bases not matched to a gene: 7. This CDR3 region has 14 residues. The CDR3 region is CSVVAGGPGETQYF. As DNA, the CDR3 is TGCAGCGTTGTGGCGGGAGGGCCTGGAGAGACCCAGTACTTC. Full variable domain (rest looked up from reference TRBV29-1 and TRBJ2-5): SAVISQKPSRDICQRGTSLTIQCQVDSQVTMMFWYRQQPGQSLTLIATANQGSEATYESGFVIDKFPISRPNLTFSTLTVSNMSPEDSSIYLCSVVAGGPGETQYFGPGTRLLVL.

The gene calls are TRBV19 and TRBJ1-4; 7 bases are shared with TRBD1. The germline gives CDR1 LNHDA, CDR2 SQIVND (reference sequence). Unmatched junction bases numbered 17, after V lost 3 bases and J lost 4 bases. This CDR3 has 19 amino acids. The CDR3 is CASSIAHHRGWSFNEKLFF. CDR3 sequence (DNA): TGTGCCAGTAGTATTGCCCACCACAGGGGTTGGAGTTTTAATGAAAAACTGTTTTTT.

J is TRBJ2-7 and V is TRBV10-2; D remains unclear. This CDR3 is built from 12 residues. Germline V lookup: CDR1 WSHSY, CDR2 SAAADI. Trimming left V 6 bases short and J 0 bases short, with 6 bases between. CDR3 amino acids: CASRALSYEQYF. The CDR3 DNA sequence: TGCGCCAGCAGGGCCCTCTCCTACGAGCAGTACTTC.

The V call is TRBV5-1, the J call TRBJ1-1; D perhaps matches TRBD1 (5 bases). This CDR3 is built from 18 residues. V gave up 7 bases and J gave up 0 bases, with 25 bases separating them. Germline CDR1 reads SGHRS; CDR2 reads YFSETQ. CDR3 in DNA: TGCGCCAGCGATCCAGGGCCCCGGCCCCGACCCTTGAACACTGAAGCTTTCTTT. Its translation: CASDPGPRPRPLNTEAFF.

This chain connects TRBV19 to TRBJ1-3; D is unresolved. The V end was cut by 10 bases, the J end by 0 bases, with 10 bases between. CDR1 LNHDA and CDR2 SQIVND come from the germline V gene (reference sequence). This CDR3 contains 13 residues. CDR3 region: CATQFVSGNTIYF. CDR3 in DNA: TGTGCCACCCAGTTCGTCTCTGGAAACACCATATATTTT. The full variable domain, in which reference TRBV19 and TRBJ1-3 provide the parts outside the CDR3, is DGGITQSPKYLFRKEGQNVTLSCEQNLNHDAMYWYRQDPGQGLRLIYYSQIVNDFQKGDIAEGYSVSREKKESFPLTVTSAQKNPTAFYLCATQFVSGNTIYFGEGSWLTVV.

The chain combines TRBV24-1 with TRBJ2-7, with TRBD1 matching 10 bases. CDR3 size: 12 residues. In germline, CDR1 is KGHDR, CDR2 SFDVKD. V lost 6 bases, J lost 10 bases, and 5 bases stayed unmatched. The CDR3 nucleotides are TGTGCCACCAGTTTGGGACAGGGGCATCAGTACTTC. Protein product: CATSLGQGHQYF.

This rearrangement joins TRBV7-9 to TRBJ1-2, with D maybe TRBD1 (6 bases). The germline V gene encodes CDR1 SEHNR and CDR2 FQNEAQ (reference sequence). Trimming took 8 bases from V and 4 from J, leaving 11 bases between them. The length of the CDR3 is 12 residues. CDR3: CASPRGPYGYTF. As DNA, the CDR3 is TGTGCCAGCCCCAGGGGCCCCTATGGCTACACCTTC.

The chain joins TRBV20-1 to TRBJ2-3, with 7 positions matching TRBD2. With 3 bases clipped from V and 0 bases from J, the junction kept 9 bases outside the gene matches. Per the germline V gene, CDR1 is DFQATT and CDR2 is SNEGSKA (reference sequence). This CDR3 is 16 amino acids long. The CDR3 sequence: CSASARTSRSTDTQYF. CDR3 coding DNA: TGCAGTGCTAGTGCCCGGACTAGTAGGAGCACAGATACGCAGTATTTT.

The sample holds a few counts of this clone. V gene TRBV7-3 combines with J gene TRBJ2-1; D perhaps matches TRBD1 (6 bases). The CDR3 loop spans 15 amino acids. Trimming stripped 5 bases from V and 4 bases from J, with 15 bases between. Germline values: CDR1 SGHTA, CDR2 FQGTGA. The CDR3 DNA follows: TGTGCCAGCAGCACGACCGGGACAAATTACAATGAGCAGTTCTTC. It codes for CASSTTGTNYNEQFF.

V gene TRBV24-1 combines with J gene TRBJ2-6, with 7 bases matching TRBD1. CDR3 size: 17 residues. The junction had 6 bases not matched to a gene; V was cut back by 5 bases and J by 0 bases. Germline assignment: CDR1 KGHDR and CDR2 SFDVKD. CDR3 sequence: CATSVGQQLSGANVLTF. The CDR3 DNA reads TGTGCCACCAGTGTGGGACAGCAACTCTCTGGGGCCAACGTCCTGACTTTC.

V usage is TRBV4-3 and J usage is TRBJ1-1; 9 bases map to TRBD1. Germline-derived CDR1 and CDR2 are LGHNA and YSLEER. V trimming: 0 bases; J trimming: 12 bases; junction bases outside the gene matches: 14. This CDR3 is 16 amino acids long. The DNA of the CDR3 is TGCGCCAGCAGCCAAGATCTAACAGGGGGCGCGTCTTTAACTTTCTTT. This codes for CASSQDLTGGASLTFF.

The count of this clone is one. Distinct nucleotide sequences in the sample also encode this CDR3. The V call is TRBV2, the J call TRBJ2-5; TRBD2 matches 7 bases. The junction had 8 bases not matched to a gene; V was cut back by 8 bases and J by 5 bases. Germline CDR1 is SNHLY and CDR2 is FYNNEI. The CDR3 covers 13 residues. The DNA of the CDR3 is TGTGCCAGCCGGGGAGGGCCAGGGGAGACCCAGTACTTC. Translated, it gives CASRGGPGETQYF.

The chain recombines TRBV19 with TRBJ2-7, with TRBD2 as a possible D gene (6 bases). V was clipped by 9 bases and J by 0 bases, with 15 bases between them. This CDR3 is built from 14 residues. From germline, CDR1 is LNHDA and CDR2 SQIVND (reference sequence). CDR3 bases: TGTGCCAGCCGGTGGACTAAGAGCTCCTACGAGCAGTACTTC. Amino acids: CASRWTKSSYEQYF.

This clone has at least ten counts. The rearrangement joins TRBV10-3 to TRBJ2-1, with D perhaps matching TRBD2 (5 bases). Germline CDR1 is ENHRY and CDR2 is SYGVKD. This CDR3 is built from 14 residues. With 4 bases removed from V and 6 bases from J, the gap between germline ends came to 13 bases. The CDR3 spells CAISGVLGSNEQFF. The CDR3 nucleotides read TGTGCCATCAGTGGGGTTTTGGGGAGCAATGAGCAGTTCTTC.